The rows below give T cell receptor beta chains drawn from one sample of a study of blood T cell repertoires in COVID-19. Using immunoSEQ multiplex PCR, the repertoire was profiled, and TCRdb retains in-frame clones only, with some absent. Among roughly 320,000 clones listed, more than 85% were seen once. Sequenced sample: PBMCs or T cells enriched from blood (not recorded which). The receptors shown here come from a woman under 40 who had been exposed to COVID-19. Each CDR3 is given with its conserved first and last residue. D genes are given only for firm matches. Not every row has a clone size; where given, it reads once, few, many or a size class.

j_call | clone_size | d_call | v_call | cdr3_nt | cdr3_aa
TRBJ1-1 | . | . | TRBV29-1 | TGCAGCGTTGTACAGGTCACTGAAGCTTTCTTT | CSVVQVTEAFF
TRBJ1-1 | . | . | TRBV5-6 | TGTGCCAGCAGTTTGGGTGGAGGGTATGAAGCTTTCTTT | CASSLGGGYEAFF
TRBJ1-2 | . | TRBD1 | TRBV9 | TGTGCCAGCAGCGTGGGAAGCCAGGGGGGATATGGCTACACCTTC | CASSVGSQGGYGYTF
TRBJ2-1 | . | . | TRBV19 | TGTGCCAGTAGTACAAGGGGGAATGAGCAGTTCTTC | CASSTRGNEQFF
TRBJ2-7 | . | TRBD1 | TRBV2 | TGTGCCAGCAGTGAGCAGGGGGCGGGAGAGCAGTACTTC | CASSEQGAGEQYF
TRBJ1-6 | . | . | TRBV5-1 | TGCGCCAGCAGTTCAGGACAGTCGAGAGTGGCACCCCTCCACTTT | CASSSGQSRVAPLHF
TRBJ1-2 | once | . | TRBV6-5 | TGTGCCAGCAGTCGAGGGGAGGCCTATGGCTACACCTTC | CASSRGEAYGYTF
TRBJ2-1 | . | TRBD2 | TRBV9 | TGTGCCAGCAGCTCCCATGCCGTTAGCGGGGGGGCCTATGAGCAGTTCTTC | CASSSHAVSGGAYEQFF
TRBJ2-6 | . | . | TRBV5-5 | TGTGCCAGCAGCTTCTCCCCTGGGGCCAACGTCCTGACTTTC | CASSFSPGANVLTF
TRBJ2-5 | . | . | TRBV11-3 | TGTGCCAGCAGCTCCGGTGGAGAGACCCAGTACTTC | CASSSGGETQYF
TRBJ1-5 | . | TRBD1 | TRBV7-8 | TGTGCCAGCAGCGTAGGTCGGGCAGGGGGCAGGGGCAATCAGCCCCAGCATTTT | CASSVGRAGGRGNQPQHF